These 4 T cell receptor beta chains originate from one sample sequenced in a study of blood T cell repertoires in COVID-19. Clones were read by immunoSEQ multiplex PCR, and TCRdb kept only the in-frame ones, dropping some. The data contain about 110,000 clones, more than 65% of them singletons. Sequencing was carried out using peripheral blood. These receptors were collected from a woman of 80 years or more with acute or convalescent COVID-19.

This rearrangement joins TRBV10-3 to TRBJ2-3; TRBD2 aligns across 11 bases. The CDR3 runs to 17 residues. Trimming at V came to 4 bases and at J to 4 bases, leaving 10 bases not matched to a gene. CDR1 ENHRY and CDR2 SYGVKD come from the germline V gene. CDR3 residues: CAISGMLAGGSADTQYF. The CDR3 DNA reads as TGTGCCATCAGTGGGATGTTAGCGGGAGGGAGCGCAGATACGCAGTATTTT.

The V call is TRBV19, the J call TRBJ2-1, with 10 bases matching TRBD2. Germline V gene sequence: CDR1 LNHDA, CDR2 SQIVND (reference sequence). The length of the CDR3 is 15 residues. The J segment lost 3 bases and the V segment lost 4 bases, leaving 3 bases of the junction unmatched. CDR3 loop: CASSRLAGDYNEQFF. DNA of the CDR3: TGTGCCAGTAGTAGGCTAGCGGGAGACTACAATGAGCAGTTCTTC.

The genes are TRBV10-3 and TRBJ2-1, with 15 bases identical to TRBD2. V shed 4 bases, J shed 5 bases, and the junction held 0 bases outside the gene matches. Germline-derived CDR1 and CDR2 are ENHRY and SYGVKD. The CDR3 has 15 residues. DNA for the CDR3: TGTGCCATCAGTGGGACTAGCGGGGGGGACAATGAGCAGTTCTTC. Translating gives CAISGTSGGDNEQFF.

This clone was detected only a few times. Distinct nucleotide sequences in the sample also encode this CDR3. The chain carries TRBV2 and TRBJ1-5, with 7 bases aligning to TRBD1. With V trimmed by 5 bases and J by 6 bases, 10 bases remained unmatched. Germline-derived CDR1 and CDR2 are SNHLY and FYNNEI. The CDR3 is 15 amino acids. CDR3 DNA: TGTGCCAGCAGTCCCCGACAGGGCTCAGGTCAGCCCCAGCATTTT. This translates into CASSPRQGSGQPQHF.